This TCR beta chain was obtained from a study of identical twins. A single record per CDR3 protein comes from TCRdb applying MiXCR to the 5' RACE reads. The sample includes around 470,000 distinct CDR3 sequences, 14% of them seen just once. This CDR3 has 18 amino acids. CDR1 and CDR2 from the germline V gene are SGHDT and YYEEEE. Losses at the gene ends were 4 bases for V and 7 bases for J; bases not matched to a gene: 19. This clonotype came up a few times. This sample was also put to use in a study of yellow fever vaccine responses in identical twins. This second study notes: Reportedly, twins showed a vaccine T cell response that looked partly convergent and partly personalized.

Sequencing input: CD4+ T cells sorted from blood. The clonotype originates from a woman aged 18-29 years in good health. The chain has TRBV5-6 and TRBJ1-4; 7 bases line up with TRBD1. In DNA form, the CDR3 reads TGTGCCAGCAGCCTGCGGACAGGTCCTACCACCGGGGGTGAAAAACTGTTTTTT. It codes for CASSLRTGPTTGGEKLFF. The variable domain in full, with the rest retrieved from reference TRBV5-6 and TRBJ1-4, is DAGVTQSPTHLIKTRGQQVTLRCSPKSGHDTVSWYQQALGQGPQFIFQYYEEEERQRGNFPDRFSGHQFPNYSSELNVNALLLGDSALYLCASSLRTGPTTGGEKLFFGSGTQLSVL.